A single sample gave rise to the 15 T cell receptor beta chains below, sequenced in a study of blood T cell repertoires in COVID-19. Clones were read by immunoSEQ multiplex PCR, and TCRdb kept only the in-frame ones, dropping some. The sample includes hundreds of thousands of clones, around 84% seen only once; the top ten take under 4%. Sequences were obtained from peripheral blood. These receptors all stem from a woman between 18 and 30 years old with acute or convalescent COVID-19.

This rearrangement joins TRBV9 to TRBJ2-2; TRBD2 agrees at 9 bases. The CDR3 has 17 residues. Trimming took 4 bases from V and 0 from J; bases not matched to a gene: 7. Germline V gene data show CDR1 as SGDLS and CDR2 as YYNGEE. The CDR3: CASSCRRLAANTGELFF. DNA for the CDR3: TGTGCCAGCAGCTGCCGGAGACTAGCGGCGAACACCGGGGAGCTGTTTTTT. Based on the CDR3 plus reference TRBV9 and TRBJ2-2, the full variable domain is DSGVTQTPKHLITATGQRVTLRCSPRSGDLSVYWYQQSLDQGLQFLIQYYNGEERAKGNILERFSAQQFPDLHSELNLSSLELGDSALYFCASSCRRLAANTGELFFGEGSRLTVL.

The gene calls are TRBV14 and TRBJ1-1; D is uncertain. The ends were cut back, 4 bases at V and 1 base at J, with 10 bases in the middle. The CDR3 consists of 14 residues. Germline loops: CDR1 SGHDN, CDR2 FVKESK. DNA of the CDR3: TGTGCCAGCAGCCCCTTGGGCCGGAACACTGAAGCTTTCTTT. It codes for CASSPLGRNTEAFF.

As concerns this clone: Sequence at one end of the junction differs from germline and may be a read error. The chain links TRBV9 to TRBJ1-6; 9 nucleotides match TRBD1. This CDR3 has 14 residues. Per the germline V gene, CDR1 is SGDLS and CDR2 is YYNGEE. The CDR3 is CANSVGQGRSPLHF. The CDR3 nucleotides read TGTGCCAACAGCGTAGGACAGGGGCGTTCACCCCTCCACTTT.

The chain combines TRBV6-5 with TRBJ1-2; D is perhaps TRBD1 (5 bases). The germline gives CDR1 MNHEY, CDR2 SVGAGI. The CDR3 consists of 13 residues. V gave up 8 bases and J gave up 7 bases, with 17 bases separating them. CDR3: CASLRSGFSGYTF. CDR3 nucleotides: TGTGCCAGCCTACGTTCAGGGTTCTCTGGCTACACCTTC.

Written as DNA, the CDR3 is TGTGCCAGCAGCCTAACCCTCAGGGCAACCTACGAGCAGTACTTC. Amino acids: CASSLTLRATYEQYF. J is TRBJ2-7 and V is TRBV6-4, with TRBD1 as a possible D gene (5 bases). Germline V gene lookup returns CDR1 MRHNA and CDR2 SNTAGT. V was trimmed by 6 bases and J by 2 bases, leaving 17 bases between them. The CDR3 spans 15 residues.

The CDR3 reads CASSPAGGEGTEAFF. In DNA, the CDR3 is TGTGCCAGCAGCCCTGCGGGGGGCGAGGGCACTGAAGCTTTCTTT. The rearrangement joins TRBV11-2 to TRBJ1-1, with TRBD1 as a possible D gene (6 bases). In germline, CDR1 is SGHAT, CDR2 FQNNGV. The V and J ends lost 5 bases and 4 bases respectively, with 17 bases between them. This CDR3 spans 15 amino acids.

The chain recombines TRBV9 with TRBJ2-5; a possible D gene is TRBD2 (6 bases). Germline loops: CDR1 SGDLS, CDR2 YYNGEE. The CDR3 contains 14 residues. V was cut by 2 bases and J by 4 bases, with 12 bases left in between. CDR3 protein: CASSVGGEGETQYF. The CDR3 coding sequence is TGTGCCAGCAGCGTCGGGGGAGAGGGAGAGACCCAGTACTTC.

This sequence joins TRBV4-2 and TRBJ2-2, with TRBD2 identical over 7 bases. The V gene's germline CDR1 is LGHNA and CDR2 YNFKEQ. The trim removed 1 base at V and 2 bases at J, leaving 4 bases unmatched. The CDR3 is made up of 16 amino acids. CDR3 bases: TGTGCCAGCAGCCAAGGGGGGACTATCAACACCGGGGAGCTGTTTTTT. Protein product: CASSQGGTINTGELFF.

The CDR3 is CARSWQGSNQPQHF. CDR3 nucleotide sequence: TGTGCCAGAAGCTGGCAGGGTAGCAATCAGCCCCAGCATTTT. The rearrangement links TRBV5-3 to TRBJ1-5, with D perhaps TRBD1 (5 bases). TRBV5-3 is assigned to the ORF class and has an uncertain function. Trimming cost V 3 bases and J 0 bases, with 7 bases left between them. The CDR3 length is 14 residues.

This chain joins TRBV13 and TRBJ1-2; 9 bases fit TRBD1. The ends lost 3 bases at V and 5 bases at J; junction bases unmatched: 4. Germline lookup yields CDR1 PRHDT and CDR2 FYEKMQ (reference sequence). The CDR3 extends over 14 amino acids. The CDR3 region is CASSLGTGQYGYTF. DNA for the CDR3: TGTGCCAGCAGCTTGGGGACAGGGCAATATGGCTACACCTTC.

The V call is TRBV14, the J call TRBJ2-1; D is perhaps TRBD1 (5 bases). Trimming took 0 bases from V and 9 from J, leaving 9 bases between them. The germline V gene encodes CDR1 SGHDN and CDR2 FVKESK. This CDR3 spans 13 amino acids. The CDR3 DNA is TGTGCCAGCAGCCAAGATGCCCAGGGTGAGCAGTTCTTC. Its protein is CASSQDAQGEQFF.

CDR3 amino acids: CASRPNRDRGPHEQYF. The DNA of the CDR3 is TGTGCCAGTAGGCCGAACCGGGACAGGGGTCCCCACGAGCAGTACTTC. The chain has TRBV19 and TRBJ2-7, with 10 bases aligning to TRBD1. With 6 bases clipped from V and 5 bases from J, the junction kept 13 bases outside the gene matches. The CDR3 consists of 16 residues. CDR1 and CDR2 from the germline V gene are LNHDA and SQIVND (reference sequence).

The CDR3 here is CASSLDGDRKAFF. In DNA, the CDR3 is TGTGCCAGCAGCTTAGACGGGGACAGAAAAGCTTTCTTT. This chain connects TRBV7-9 to TRBJ1-1, with 7 nucleotides matching TRBD1. This CDR3 is built from 13 residues. CDR1 is SEHNR and CDR2 is FQNEAQ in the germline V gene (reference sequence). The V and J ends lost 1 base and 9 bases, in that order; junction bases with no gene match: 5.

This clone appeared once. This sample also contains other DNA sequences that code for the same CDR3. The chain joins TRBV5-1 to TRBJ1-5; D unresolved. V was clipped by 2 bases and J by 1 base, with 7 bases between them. The CDR3 loop spans 14 amino acids. Germline V gene data show CDR1 as SGHRS and CDR2 as YFSETQ. This CDR3 is CASSFGGSNQPQHF. CDR3 bases: TGCGCCAGCAGCTTCGGAGGGAGCAATCAGCCCCAGCATTTT.

In this sample, this clone turned up once. The chain is built from TRBV28 and TRBJ1-2; 7 nucleotides line up with TRBD1. V dropped 7 bases and J dropped 8; count of bases not matched to a gene: 13. This CDR3 has 14 amino acids. Germline V lookup: CDR1 MDHEN, CDR2 SYDVKM. Written as DNA, the CDR3 is TGTGCCAGCACCTCCGAGACAGGGAGGTTCGGCTACACCTTC. Encoded protein: CASTSETGRFGYTF.